This is a list of T cell receptor beta chains from one sample in a study of neoadjuvant anti-PD-1 for oral cavity cancer. Libraries were prepared by immunoSEQ multiplex PCR; TCRdb keeps only in-frame clonotypes and omits some of them. The data contain some 7,400 clones, 74% of them singletons. The sample was PBMCs, taken before nivolumab (anti-PD-1) treatment. The receptors were gathered from a person aged 40 to 85 with oral cavity squamous cell carcinoma. CDR3s include the opening cysteine and the closing phenylalanine or tryptophan. The order of the fields is J gene, clone size, V gene, CDR3 length, D gene, CDR3 protein, CDR3 DNA. A D gene is named only where the DNA matches it firmly. Where a row states a size, it is once, few, many or the class of an expanded clone; other rows omit it.

>TRBJ2-3|NA|TRBV6-1|14|NA
CASSEGFITDTQYF
TGTGCCAGCAGCGAGGGTTTTATTACAGATACGCAGTATTTT
>TRBJ1-5|NA|TRBV19|15|TRBD1
CASSPGQGYGQPQHF
TGTGCCAGTAGTCCGGGACAGGGGTACGGTCAGCCCCAGCATTTT
>TRBJ2-3|NA|TRBV7-9|15|TRBD1
CASSSDRATADTQYF
TGTGCCAGCAGCTCCGACAGGGCAACCGCAGATACGCAGTATTTT
>TRBJ2-3|NA|TRBV6-4|13|NA
CASSRDSTDTQYF
TGTGCCAGCAGCCGGGACAGCACAGATACGCAGTATTTT
>TRBJ1-1|few|TRBV5-1|13|NA
CASSLVQGEEAFF
TGCGCCAGCAGCTTGGTGCAGGGCGAAGAAGCTTTCTTT
>TRBJ1-4|NA|TRBV5-6|13|NA
CASSPWGYEKLFF
TGTGCCAGCAGCCCCTGGGGGTACGAAAAACTGTTTTTT
>TRBJ1-5|NA|TRBV28|17|NA
CASSLFSMGFGNQPQHF
TGTGCCAGCAGCCTCTTTTCGATGGGTTTTGGCAATCAGCCCCAGCATTTT
>TRBJ1-6|NA|TRBV19|16|NA
CASSIQGRGVRSPLHF
TGTGCCAGTAGTATCCAGGGGAGAGGGGTTAGATCACCCCTCCACTTT
>TRBJ2-7|few|TRBV2|14|TRBD1
CASLTGTGAYEQYF
TGTGCCAGCCTGACCGGGACAGGGGCCTACGAGCAGTACTTC
>TRBJ2-1|NA|TRBV7-8|13|NA
CASSYRDLREQFF
TGTGCCAGCAGTTACAGGGATCTGAGGGAGCAGTTCTTC
>TRBJ2-5|NA|TRBV19|15|NA
CASSIGRQRQETQYF
TGTGCCAGTAGTATAGGACGACAGCGCCAAGAGACCCAGTACTTC
>TRBJ2-7|few|TRBV19|14|NA
CASSIGRASAEQYF
TGTGCCAGTAGTATAGGGCGCGCGTCGGCCGAGCAGTACTTC
>TRBJ2-7|NA|TRBV25-1|12|NA
CASSGGSYEQYF
TGTGCCAGCAGTGGAGGTTCCTACGAGCAGTACTTC
>TRBJ1-3|NA|TRBV7-8|16|NA
CASSLAGAPSGNTIYF
TGTGCCAGCAGCTTAGCCGGGGCCCCCTCTGGAAACACCATATATTTT
>TRBJ1-4|NA|TRBV30|14|NA
CAWSQGLANEKLFF
TGTGCCTGGAGCCAGGGTTTAGCTAATGAAAAACTGTTTTTT
>TRBJ1-4|NA|TRBV4-1|14|NA
CASSHLDIGEKLFF
TGCGCCAGCAGCCACTTGGACATAGGTGAAAAACTGTTTTTT
>TRBJ1-4|NA|TRBV27|14|NA
CASSSGRGLEKLFF
TGTGCCAGCAGTTCGGGCAGGGGCCTAGAAAAACTGTTTTTT
>TRBJ2-5|NA|TRBV10-3|13|TRBD2
CATTRGGEETQYF
TGTGCCACCACCCGGGGGGGGGAAGAGACCCAGTACTTC
>TRBJ1-2|NA|TRBV28|12|NA
CASSFGSYGYTF
TGTGCCAGCAGTTTTGGATCCTATGGCTACACCTTC
>TRBJ2-7|few|TRBV10-3|16|NA
CAISDYRDTFTYEQYF
TGTGCCATCAGCGATTACCGGGACACCTTTACCTACGAGCAGTACTTC
>TRBJ2-1|few|TRBV2|17|TRBD2
CASRFGTSGGPYNEQFF
TGTGCCAGCAGGTTCGGGACTAGCGGGGGGCCTTACAATGAGCAGTTCTTC
>TRBJ1-5|NA|TRBV28|16|TRBD1
CASSSPGQGGNQPQHF
TGTGCCAGCAGTTCACCTGGACAGGGGGGCAATCAGCCCCAGCATTTT